One and the same sample provided the 21 T cell receptor beta chains below, sequenced in a study of T cells in Graves' hyperthyroidism and ophthalmopathy. From RNA transcripts, TCR beta CDR3 regions were amplified. RT-PCR in the first round (using the HTBI primer set) targeted the TCR CDR3. TCRdb called the multiplex PCR reads again in MiXCR, with one record for every CDR3 protein. The data contain hundreds of thousands of distinct CDR3 sequences, about 20% of them singletons. The specimen sequenced was blood. The origin of the receptors is a man aged 40-49 years with Graves' ophthalmopathy.

J is TRBJ1-2 and V is TRBV9; D is perhaps TRBD1 (6 bases). Germline V gene data show CDR1 as SGDLS and CDR2 as YYNGEE. This CDR3 region has 15 residues. The V end was cut by 2 bases, the J end by 0 bases, with 11 bases between. The CDR3, as DNA: TGTGCCAGCAGCGTTTACAGGGAAGCTAACTATGGCTACACCTTC. Protein product: CASSVYREANYGYTF.

Many counts were recorded for this clonotype. This chain links TRBV3-1 with TRBJ2-1; a weak D match, TRBD2 (6 bases). The V end lost 4 bases, the J end lost 0 bases, and 22 bases lay between the germline ends. Germline V gene data show CDR1 as LGHDT and CDR2 as YNNKEL (reference sequence). The CDR3 sequence is 19 residues long. The CDR3 here is CASSLKRDPGESSYNEQFF. DNA of the CDR3: TGTGCCAGCAGCCTTAAAAGGGATCCGGGGGAGAGCTCCTACAATGAGCAGTTCTTC.

The J gene is TRBJ2-7, the V gene TRBV6-2 or TRBV6-3; either TRBD1 or TRBD2 may supply D (5 bases each). Germline V gene data show CDR1 as MNHEY and CDR2 as SVGEGT. This CDR3 comprises 12 residues. V was clipped by 6 bases and J by 5 bases, with 11 bases between them. The CDR3 sequence: CASRGPNNEQYF. CDR3 bases: TGTGCCAGCAGGGGACCTAATAACGAGCAGTACTTC.

This chain connects TRBV19 to TRBJ1-5; D gene ambiguous. Germline CDR1 is LNHDA and CDR2 is SQIVND (reference sequence). CDR3 length: 16 amino acids. The V gene lost 1 base and the J gene lost 4 bases, with 14 bases spanning the gap. CDR3 DNA: TGTGCCAGTAGTATAGGGAGGCAGAGAACGAATCAGCCCCAGCATTTT. Its translation: CASSIGRQRTNQPQHF.

This clonotype occurred a few times. The genes are TRBV20-1 and TRBJ2-7; 8 bases map to TRBD2. V gave up 0 bases and J gave up 4 bases; unmatched junction bases: 8. Germline lookup yields CDR1 DFQATT and CDR2 SNEGSKA (reference sequence). The CDR3 loop spans 15 amino acids. Written as DNA, the CDR3 is TGCAGTGCTAGAGATGTGAGTAGCGGGATTTACGAGCAGTACTTC. Residues: CSARDVSSGIYEQYF.

This clonotype occurred many times. The J gene is TRBJ2-7, the V gene TRBV3-1, with D possibly being TRBD1 (5 bases). V lost 1 base and J 6 bases, leaving 13 bases between the germline ends. The CDR3 has 14 amino acids. Germline V CDR1 and CDR2: LGHDT, YNNKEL (reference sequence). The CDR3 sequence: CASSQGNRKSEQYF. CDR3 DNA sequence: TGTGCCAGCAGCCAAGGGAACAGGAAGAGCGAGCAGTACTTC.

This clonotype was counted at least ten times. V is TRBV27 and J is TRBJ1-1; possibly TRBD1 for D (5 bases). This CDR3 has 16 amino acids. The germline V and J ends were trimmed by 9 bases and 0 bases, with 20 bases remaining between them. Germline V lookup: CDR1 MNHEY, CDR2 SMNVEV (reference sequence). The DNA for the CDR3 is TGTGCCAGTTCGAAGTTTCGGGACCCTGTGAACACTGAAGCTTTCTTT. Its protein product is CASSKFRDPVNTEAFF.

This clonotype was seen a few times. V and J are TRBV3-1 and TRBJ2-1; 15 bases are a match to TRBD2. CDR1 and CDR2 (germline): LGHDT, YNNKEL (reference sequence). The CDR3 extends over 17 amino acids. The ends lost 4 bases at V and 7 bases at J; junction bases unmatched: 8. This CDR3 reads CASSPWTSGRGVNEQFF. The DNA of the CDR3 is TGTGCCAGCAGCCCCTGGACTAGCGGGAGGGGGGTAAATGAGCAGTTCTTC.

There are many counts of this clonotype. V gene TRBV5-8 combines with J gene TRBJ1-1; D not resolved. Trimming cost V 3 bases and J 11 bases, with 11 bases left between them. The CDR3 spans 11 residues. Germline assignment: CDR1 SGHTS and CDR2 YDEGEE. The CDR3 spells CASSSFNLAFF. The CDR3, as DNA: TGTGCCAGCAGCTCCTTTAACCTTGCTTTCTTT.

This clonotype was recorded once. The V call is TRBV18, the J call TRBJ2-5; the match to TRBD2 covers 11 bases. The V segment lost 3 bases and the J segment 4 bases; nucleotides outside the gene matches: 7. In germline, CDR1 is KGHSH, CDR2 LQKENI. This CDR3 is 16 amino acids long. The CDR3 coding sequence is TGTGCCAGCTCACCCCTAGCGGGGGGCCAGGGAGAGACCCAGTACTTC. Translation gives CASSPLAGGQGETQYF.

The chain recombines TRBV5-1 with TRBJ2-7, with 9 nucleotides matching TRBD1. Trimming cost V 1 base and J 0 bases; bases outside gene matches: 5. The CDR3 loop spans 16 amino acids. CDR1 is SGHRS, CDR2 YFSETQ, per germline. The CDR3 sequence is CASSLFSGQGSYEQYF. The CDR3, as DNA: TGCGCCAGCAGCTTGTTTTCGGGACAGGGCTCCTACGAGCAGTACTTC.

The chain employs TRBV5-1 and TRBJ1-4, with 7 nucleotides matching TRBD1. Per the germline V gene, CDR1 is SGHRS and CDR2 is YFSETQ. The CDR3 consists of 13 residues. With 4 bases clipped from V and 11 bases from J, the junction kept 8 bases outside the gene matches. CDR3 DNA sequence: TGCGCCAGCAGCCGCACAGGGGATGCGAAACTGTTTTTT. Its translation: CASSRTGDAKLFF. The full variable domain, in which reference TRBV5-1 and TRBJ1-4 provide the parts outside the CDR3, is KAGVTQTPRYLIKTRGQQVTLSCSPISGHRSVSWYQQTPGQGLQFLFEYFSETQRNKGNFPGRFSGRQFSNSRSEMNVSTLELGDSALYLCASSRTGDAKLFFGSGTQLSVL.

This clonotype was picked up many times. The chain links TRBV15 to TRBJ2-3; 7 nucleotides agree with TRBD1. Trimming cost V 0 bases and J 2 bases; bases outside gene matches: 5. The CDR3 spans 16 residues. CDR1 LNHNV and CDR2 YYDKDF come from the germline V gene (reference sequence). CDR3 nucleotides: TGTGCCACCAGCAGAGATCTACAGGGGAACACAGATACGCAGTATTTT. Amino acid sequence: CATSRDLQGNTDTQYF.

This sequence joins TRBV5-1 and TRBJ2-4, with 7 bases matching TRBD1. J was trimmed by 4 bases and V by 4 bases; bases with no gene match: 5. Per the germline V gene, CDR1 is SGHRS and CDR2 is YFSETQ. The CDR3 is 14 residues long. In DNA form, the CDR3 reads TGCGCCAGCAGCATACCGGGACAGAAAAACATTCAGTACTTC. This codes for CASSIPGQKNIQYF.

Many counts were recorded for this clonotype. This rearrangement joins TRBV3-1 to TRBJ2-1; TRBD2 agrees at 7 bases. The CDR3 is 15 residues long. V gave up 5 bases and J gave up 2 bases; unmatched junction bases: 6. Per germline, CDR1 LGHDT and CDR2 YNNKEL (reference sequence). As DNA, the CDR3 is TGTGCCAGCAGCGCAACTCGGGGGGCCTACAATGAGCAGTTCTTC. Translating it yields CASSATRGAYNEQFF.

Details on this clonotype: The junction does not match germline at one end; this may be a read error. The chain links TRBV12-3 or TRBV12-4 to TRBJ1-1, with D unclear. The length of the CDR3 is 15 residues. CDR3 DNA sequence: TGCGCCAGCAGTTCAGCTATCCGAGTTGGAACTGAAGCTTTCTTT. Translating gives CASSSAIRVGTEAFF.

This clonotype was seen only a few times. V and J are TRBV10-3 and TRBJ2-1; 7 bases are a match to TRBD2. J was trimmed by 3 bases and V by 4 bases; bases with no gene match: 3. The CDR3 sequence is 14 residues long. Germline CDR1 ENHRY, CDR2 SYGVKD. This CDR3 is CAISAWGGYNEQFF. Written as DNA, the CDR3 is TGTGCCATCAGTGCTTGGGGGGGCTACAATGAGCAGTTCTTC.

A note on this clonotype: Relative to the germline gene, one junction end is altered; a read error may explain this. The chain is built from TRBV6-6 and TRBJ2-5, with D unresolved. CDR3 length: 16 amino acids. Germline V gives CDR1 MNHNY, CDR2 SVGAGI (reference sequence). The CDR3 protein is CAGSYSDSLNSETQYF. DNA of the CDR3: TGTGCCGGCAGTTACTCGGATAGCCTGAATTCAGAGACCCAGTACTTC.

The V and J genes are TRBV29-1 and TRBJ2-2, with D possibly TRBD1 on 7 matching bases. Germline V gene data show CDR1 as SQVTM and CDR2 as ANQGSEA. There are 14 residues in the CDR3. V was clipped by 7 bases and J by 3 bases, with 15 bases between them. The CDR3 DNA reads as TGCAGCGGGGGGGACAGCCTACACACCGGGGAGCTGTTTTTT. This encodes CSGGDSLHTGELFF.

The rearrangement uses TRBV6-2 or TRBV6-3 and TRBJ2-7, with a weak D call TRBD2 (6 bases). CDR3 length: 12 amino acids. Germline CDR1 reads MNHEY; CDR2 reads SVGEGT. Trimming removed 3 bases from V and 7 bases from J, with 10 bases in between. This chain's CDR3 is CASSYGRWEQYF. CDR3 DNA: TGTGCCAGCAGTTATGGGAGGTGGGAGCAGTACTTC.

This clonotype was picked up many times. This chain connects TRBV2 to TRBJ2-7; D may correspond to TRBD1 or TRBD2 (5 bases each). The germline V gene encodes CDR1 SNHLY and CDR2 FYNNEI. This CDR3 spans 17 amino acids. Deletions cut 4 bases from V and 5 bases from J, with 24 bases between. The CDR3 region is CASSGPLSGGSRNEQYF. The DNA for the CDR3 is TGTGCCAGCAGTGGCCCCTTAAGTGGGGGAAGCAGGAACGAGCAGTACTTC.